Each of the 29 T cell receptor beta chains below was sequenced from the same sample in a study of shared clonotypes between healthy human individuals. Data came from immunoSEQ multiplex PCR; TCRdb stores just in-frame clones and leaves some out. The sample lists 2 million to 2.5 million clones, approximately 95% seen once, with 0.35% to 0.45% in the top ten. Sequencing input: naive CD4+ T cells from PBMCs. The sample's subset: CD45RA+ positively selected. The source of these receptors is a man younger than 30 in good health. Some clones in this sample may be carry-over from other donors' samples.

The genes are TRBV16 and TRBJ1-2; D is unresolved. V was cut by 5 bases and J by 2 bases, with 12 bases left in between. This CDR3 comprises 14 residues. Looked up from germline, CDR1 is KGHSY and CDR2 is FQNENV. The CDR3 region is CASSDRTPNYGYTF. In nucleotides, the CDR3 is TGTGCCAGCAGCGATCGGACCCCGAACTATGGCTACACCTTC.

V and J are TRBV28 and TRBJ2-1, with TRBD2 matching over 12 bases. CDR1 is MDHEN and CDR2 is SYDVKM in the germline V gene. The CDR3 has 16 residues. Trimming removed 5 bases from V and 10 bases from J; junction bases left unmatched: 12. The CDR3 here is CASSTSSGRALGEQFF. CDR3 nucleotides: TGTGCCAGCAGTACCTCTAGCGGGAGGGCTCTGGGGGAGCAGTTCTTC.

This clone was seen only a few times. The J gene is TRBJ1-1, the V gene TRBV25-1; 9 bases match TRBD1. The CDR3 has 14 amino acids. Germline trimming cut 6 bases from V and 4 bases from J; bases unmatched to any gene: 6. Germline CDR1 and CDR2: MGHDK and SYGVNS. The CDR3 protein is CASRATGGGTEAFF. The CDR3 DNA is TGTGCCAGCAGGGCTACAGGGGGCGGCACTGAAGCTTTCTTT.

This chain uses TRBV25-1 with TRBJ2-7; D ambiguous. Germline V lookup: CDR1 MGHDK, CDR2 SYGVNS. The CDR3 covers 14 residues. Trimming cost V 4 bases and J 0 bases, with 10 bases left between them. The CDR3 is CASSAQPLSYEQYF. Written as DNA, the CDR3 is TGTGCCAGCAGTGCCCAGCCACTCTCCTACGAGCAGTACTTC.

V and J are TRBV5-1 and TRBJ2-7, with D possibly matching TRBD1 (5 bases). V lost 4 bases to trimming and J lost 0 bases, with 11 bases between them. This CDR3 has 14 residues. Germline V gene lookup returns CDR1 SGHRS and CDR2 YFSETQ. In DNA, the CDR3 is TGCGCCAGCAGCGGGTACAGGAGCTCCTACGAGCAGTACTTC. Its protein is CASSGYRSSYEQYF.

This clone was seen a single time. The chain joins TRBV27 to TRBJ2-3; D possibly corresponds to TRBD2 (5 bases). Trimming cost V 6 bases and J 1 base, with 11 bases left between them. The CDR3 runs to 14 residues. CDR1 and CDR2 (germline): MNHEY, SMNVEV (reference sequence). The chain's CDR3 is CASSRGLRTDTQYF. The CDR3, as DNA: TGTGCCAGCAGCCGCGGACTTCGCACAGATACGCAGTATTTT.

The chain carries TRBV6-1 and TRBJ1-4; D possibly corresponds to TRBD1 (6 bases). Germline V CDR1 and CDR2: MNHNS, SASEGT. CDR3 size: 18 residues. V was trimmed by 1 base and J by 8 bases, leaving 23 bases between them. The CDR3 sequence is CASSEVLQGPKIGEKLFF. The DNA for the CDR3 is TGTGCCAGCAGTGAAGTCCTACAGGGTCCCAAGATCGGGGAAAAACTGTTTTTT.

This chain uses TRBV19 with TRBJ1-5; D is perhaps TRBD1 (5 bases). In germline, CDR1 is LNHDA, CDR2 SQIVND (reference sequence). The V end was cut by 7 bases, the J end by 2 bases, with 21 bases between. This CDR3 region has 17 residues. This chain's CDR3 is CASTPPSGQARNQPQHF. The CDR3, as DNA: TGTGCCAGTACCCCCCCCTCGGGGCAGGCTCGCAATCAGCCCCAGCATTTT. The full variable domain, rest sourced from reference TRBV19 and TRBJ1-5, is DGGITQSPKYLFRKEGQNVTLSCEQNLNHDAMYWYRQDPGQGLRLIYYSQIVNDFQKGDIAEGYSVSREKKESFPLTVTSAQKNPTAFYLCASTPPSGQARNQPQHFGDGTRLSIL.

The V call is TRBV28, the J call TRBJ1-1; D call uncertain. The length of the CDR3 is 13 residues. Trimming cost V 7 bases and J 0 bases, with 9 bases left between them. CDR1 and CDR2 (germline): MDHEN, SYDVKM. CDR3 DNA: TGTGCCAGCACCAGGCGGGTGAACACTGAAGCTTTCTTT. Translating gives CASTRRVNTEAFF.

A note on this clone: The same CDR3 can be traced to other DNA sequences in this sample. The rearrangement links TRBV6-1 to TRBJ2-7; no reliable D call. Per the germline V gene, CDR1 is MNHNS and CDR2 is SASEGT. The germline V and J ends were trimmed by 0 bases and 3 bases, with 9 bases remaining between them. CDR3 length: 14 amino acids. The CDR3 is CASSEALRGYEQYF. CDR3 nucleotide sequence: TGTGCCAGCAGTGAAGCGCTTCGAGGCTACGAGCAGTACTTC.

The chain employs TRBV29-1 and TRBJ2-5; tentative D call: TRBD2 (7 bases). This CDR3 has 13 residues. V gave up 8 bases and J gave up 5 bases, with 18 bases separating them. Looked up from germline, CDR1 is SQVTM and CDR2 is ANQGSEA. The CDR3 region is CSTEGGARETQYF. DNA of the CDR3: TGCAGCACCGAAGGGGGGGCTCGGGAGACCCAGTACTTC.

The chain uses TRBV5-5 and TRBJ2-2; D perhaps matches TRBD1 (6 bases). The CDR3 sequence is 16 residues long. CDR1 and CDR2 (germline): SGHKS, YYEKEE (reference sequence). Deletions cut 4 bases from V and 1 base from J, with 14 bases between. The CDR3 nucleotides read TGTGCCAGCAGCGGGCACGCGACAGGGAACACCGGGGAGCTGTTTTTT. Protein product: CASSGHATGNTGELFF.

This chain uses TRBV7-8 with TRBJ2-7; TRBD2 aligns across 7 bases. Per the germline V gene, CDR1 is SGHVS and CDR2 is FQNEAQ. This CDR3 comprises 16 residues. Trimming cost V 6 bases and J 0 bases; bases outside gene matches: 11. The CDR3 DNA sequence: TGTGCCAGCAGTTTTAGCGGGTCAGACCGCTCCTACGAGCAGTACTTC. Its protein product is CASSFSGSDRSYEQYF. The whole variable domain, remainder taken from reference TRBV7-8 and TRBJ2-7, is GAGVSQSPRYKVAKRGQDVALRCDPISGHVSLFWYQQALGQGPEFLTYFQNEAQLDKSGLPSDRFFAERPEGSVSTLKIQRTQQEDSAVYLCASSFSGSDRSYEQYFGPGTRLTVT.

The J gene is TRBJ2-1, the V gene TRBV7-6; the D call may be TRBD1 or TRBD2 (5 bases each). This CDR3 has 16 amino acids. V shed 1 base and J shed 6 bases, with 16 bases lying between them. CDR1 is SGHVS, CDR2 FNYEAQ, per germline. The CDR3 bases are TGTGCCAGCAGCTTAGTCGCATCCTATGGGGGCAATGAGCAGTTCTTC. Translating gives CASSLVASYGGNEQFF.

The chain couples TRBV7-2 to TRBJ2-1; 10 positions match TRBD2. CDR1 and CDR2 (germline): SGHTA, FQGNSA. V was clipped by 8 bases and J by 3 bases; unmatched bases: 7. The CDR3 covers 15 residues. The CDR3 sequence is CASGWTSGDYNEQFF. The CDR3 nucleotides read TGTGCCAGCGGCTGGACTAGCGGTGACTACAATGAGCAGTTCTTC.

This clone showed up just once. Other DNA sequences in this sample translate to the same CDR3. The chain links TRBV11-2 to TRBJ1-3; D remains unclear. This CDR3 has 15 amino acids. Trimming removed 1 base at V and 0 bases at J, with 7 bases between. Per the germline V gene, CDR1 is SGHAT and CDR2 is FQNNGV. The CDR3 loop is CASSLGPGSGNTIYF. The CDR3 DNA sequence: TGTGCCAGCAGCTTAGGGCCAGGCTCTGGAAACACCATATATTTT.

V gene TRBV28 combines with J gene TRBJ2-7, with D possibly matching TRBD1 (7 bases). V was clipped by 5 bases and J by 0 bases, with 20 bases between them. CDR3 length: 17 residues. Per germline, CDR1 MDHEN and CDR2 SYDVKM. The CDR3 loop reads CASSTFRGTDSSYEQYF. DNA for the CDR3: TGTGCCAGCAGTACGTTCCGCGGGACAGATTCCTCCTACGAGCAGTACTTC.

The sample holds one count of this clone. The rearrangement joins TRBV27 to TRBJ1-1; D unclear. Looked up from germline, CDR1 is MNHEY and CDR2 is SMNVEV (reference sequence). V lost 1 base and J lost 5, with 8 bases in between. The CDR3 consists of 13 residues. The CDR3 nucleotides read TGTGCCAGCAGTTTATATCAGGCAACTGAAGCTTTCTTT. This sequence encodes CASSLYQATEAFF.

CDR3: CASSRGGAITGELFF. CDR3 coding DNA: TGTGCCAGCAGCCGCGGGGGCGCGATCACCGGGGAGCTGTTTTTT. The V gene is TRBV11-2, the J gene TRBJ2-2; TRBD2 might be the D (7 bases). The V end lost 5 bases, the J end lost 4 bases, and 14 bases lay between the germline ends. CDR3 size: 15 residues. Germline V lookup: CDR1 SGHAT, CDR2 FQNNGV.

V gene TRBV9 combines with J gene TRBJ2-7; possibly TRBD2 for D (5 bases). Trimming removed 2 bases from V and 6 bases from J, with 15 bases in between. Germline V CDR1 and CDR2: SGDLS, YYNGEE. CDR3 length equals 14 residues. CDR3 in DNA: TGTGCCAGCAGCGTTGGACTTTCCCCCTCCGAGCAGTACTTC. Translating gives CASSVGLSPSEQYF.

This chain uses TRBV4-1 with TRBJ1-1; possible D gene TRBD1, 6 bases. The V gene's germline CDR1 is MGHRA and CDR2 YSYEKL. There are 12 residues in the CDR3. With 2 bases removed from V and 11 bases from J, the gap between germline ends came to 12 bases. This CDR3 reads CASSQPTGMAFF. The CDR3 DNA sequence: TGCGCCAGCAGCCAACCAACAGGGATGGCTTTCTTT.

CDR3 protein: CASSQPGTGYEQYF. The CDR3 nucleotides are TGTGCCAGCAGCCAACCCGGGACAGGCTACGAGCAGTACTTC. The gene calls are TRBV5-5 and TRBJ2-7; 8 positions match TRBD1. V shed 4 bases, J shed 3 bases, and the junction held 6 bases outside the gene matches. This CDR3 is built from 14 residues. Germline V gives CDR1 SGHKS, CDR2 YYEKEE (reference sequence). Variable domain in full (rest from reference TRBV5-5 and TRBJ2-7): DAGVTQSPTHLIKTRGQQVTLRCSPISGHKSVSWYQQVLGQGPQFIFQYYEKEERGRGNFPDRFSARQFPNYSSELNVNALLLGDSALYLCASSQPGTGYEQYFGPGTRLTVT.

The chain employs TRBV5-1 and TRBJ2-1, with 7 positions matching TRBD2. CDR3 size: 14 residues. Germline V gives CDR1 SGHRS, CDR2 YFSETQ. Germline trimming cut 6 bases from V and 9 bases from J; bases unmatched to any gene: 12. CDR3 protein: CASTPGTTSSEQFF. The CDR3 coding sequence is TGCGCCAGCACGCCCGGGACTACCTCCAGTGAGCAGTTCTTC.

The chain links TRBV28 to TRBJ1-4; TRBD1 is a possible D gene (6 bases). The CDR3 sequence is 14 residues long. The V end was cut by 5 bases, the J end by 7 bases, with 14 bases between. Germline CDR1 reads MDHEN; CDR2 reads SYDVKM. CDR3 in amino acids: CASSLGTRGEKLFF. Here the CDR3 DNA reads TGTGCCAGCAGTCTAGGGACACGGGGTGAAAAACTGTTTTTT. The variable domain in full, with the rest retrieved from reference TRBV28 and TRBJ1-4, is DVKVTQSSRYLVKRTGEKVFLECVQDMDHENMFWYRQDPGLGLRLIYFSYDVKMKEKGDIPEGYSVSREKKERFSLILESASTNQTSMYLCASSLGTRGEKLFFGSGTQLSVL.

This clone was seen only a few times. The gene calls are TRBV6-1 and TRBJ1-1; D remains unclear. The CDR3 totals 14 residues. V shed 1 base and J shed 1 base, with 7 bases lying between them. Germline CDR1 and CDR2: MNHNS and SASEGT. The CDR3 here is CASSEGSQNTEAFF. The CDR3 DNA is TGTGCCAGCAGTGAAGGCAGCCAGAACACTGAAGCTTTCTTT.

The chain is built from TRBV18 and TRBJ2-5; 10 bases fit TRBD1. This CDR3 contains 17 residues. V dropped 3 bases and J dropped 5; count of bases not matched to a gene: 12. CDR1 KGHSH and CDR2 LQKENI come from the germline V gene. The CDR3 region is CASSPQTGGAGRETQYF. The CDR3 DNA sequence: TGTGCCAGCTCACCGCAGACAGGGGGCGCTGGTAGGGAGACCCAGTACTTC.

V gene TRBV5-1 combines with J gene TRBJ2-7, with a possible D match to TRBD2 (5 bases). Germline CDR1 is SGHRS and CDR2 is YFSETQ. There are 15 residues in the CDR3. Trimming pared 4 bases from V and 0 bases from J, leaving 14 bases between. The CDR3 protein is CASSPPSGYSYEQYF. The CDR3 DNA reads as TGCGCCAGCAGCCCCCCCAGCGGCTACTCCTACGAGCAGTACTTC.

The V call is TRBV10-3, the J call TRBJ1-2, with a weak D call TRBD1 (5 bases). The V end was cut by 6 bases, the J end by 8 bases, with 16 bases between. CDR1 ENHRY and CDR2 SYGVKD come from the germline V gene. The CDR3 covers 13 residues. This CDR3 is CAISSGTEGGYTF. The CDR3 DNA reads TGTGCCATCAGCTCCGGGACCGAAGGGGGCTACACCTTC.

The chain couples TRBV30 to TRBJ1-4; D is unresolved. V dropped 4 bases and J dropped 8 bases, with 14 bases sitting between them. The CDR3 is made up of 13 amino acids. Germline V CDR1 and CDR2: GTSNPN, SVGIG (reference sequence). The CDR3 region has the DNA TGTGCCTGGATGATCCGTCGTTTAGAAAAACTGTTTTTT. Translation: CAWMIRRLEKLFF.